Listed below are T cell receptor beta chains from one sample, sequenced in a study of patients and donors after allogeneic stem cell transplantation. TCRdb passed the RT-PCR reads through MiXCR, listing each CDR3 protein once. Seen here are about 24,000 distinct CDR3 sequences, 40% to 45% observed once, and the top ten hold over 70%. Sequencing used blood, either unsorted or a sorted T cell fraction (not recorded which). Source of these receptors: a human donor who was either an allogeneic HSCT recipient or a stem cell or donor lymphocyte infusion donor (not recorded which). It is not recorded whose cells these are; they may come from a transplant donor. Both conserved end residues are part of each CDR3.

V gene	J gene	CDR3 protein
TRBV24-1	TRBJ2-2	CATSDRTSGSTGELFF
TRBV4-1	TRBJ2-1	CASSPTPLAGGIRTYNEQFF
TRBV4-1	TRBJ1-6	CASSQRQGKYSPLHF
TRBV7-2	TRBJ1-5	CASKNRGGNQPQHF
TRBV29-1	TRBJ2-1	CSVVLVRNEQFF
TRBV14	TRBJ1-1	CASSHQSYTEAFF
TRBV28	TRBJ1-1	CASSLRTTMNTEAFF
TRBV25-1	TRBJ2-2	CASSDRDTGELFF
TRBV4-1	TRBJ2-1	CASMRLAGVSARNEQFF
TRBV3-1	TRBJ2-1	CASSHLVGGGPNEQFF
TRBV5-1	TRBJ1-2	CASSLDPTGTLGYTF
TRBV7-8	TRBJ1-3	CASSPERDRGSGNTIYF
TRBV5-1	TRBJ1-1	CASSLGMNTEAFF
TRBV9	TRBJ2-5	CASSRGLQVQETQYF
TRBV12-3/TRBV12-4	TRBJ2-3	CASGGPSTDTQYF
TRBV5-6	TRBJ2-3	CASSLAAGAFSTDTQYF
TRBV5-1	TRBJ1-2	CASSRSGENGYTF
TRBV10-3	TRBJ1-5	CAISEDLGRGQRQPQHF
TRBV29-1	TRBJ1-2	CSVQEDRAGGYTF
TRBV20-1	TRBJ1-3	CSARVGEHSGNTIYF
TRBV5-1	TRBJ1-2	CASSLRRGLYGYTF
TRBV27	TRBJ2-7	CASSLGQGRNEQYF
TRBV2	TRBJ2-1	CASRPQGMHEQFF
TRBV5-1	TRBJ2-7	CASSLASYHEQYF
TRBV7-9	TRBJ1-5	CASSLGEGPNQPQHF
TRBV12-3/TRBV12-4	TRBJ2-4	CASTTDPDRAKNIQYF
TRBV12-3/TRBV12-4	TRBJ1-2	CASSLAPGTVAGSYTF
TRBV5-1	TRBJ1-2	CASSLEGFGYTF
TRBV24-1	TRBJ1-1	CATSASGQGRPEAFF
TRBV20-1	TRBJ1-3	CSAQRDRLSGNTIYF
TRBV2	TRBJ2-1	CASSEALHYEQFF
TRBV28	TRBJ1-1	CASSLAGFNTEAFF
TRBV5-1	TRBJ2-7	CASSGSSGTIYEQYF
TRBV5-1	TRBJ2-7	CASSGDKIYEQYF
TRBV3-1	TRBJ1-1	CASSQQGYTEAFF
TRBV5-1	TRBJ1-2	CASSLDRSGYGYTF
TRBV5-1	TRBJ1-2	CASSQRTGGYGYTF
TRBV7-6	TRBJ2-1	CASSSETGGSTYSGNEQFF
TRBV20-1	TRBJ1-5	CSALPGSNQPQHF
TRBV4-1	TRBJ2-5	CASSQDERIEDSGFTAQYF
TRBV5-1	TRBJ2-1	CASSLVGLAGVNEQFF
TRBV5-5	TRBJ2-7	CASSLVQNYEQYF
TRBV7-9	TRBJ2-3	CASSLDSSTDTQYF
TRBV10-2	TRBJ1-5	CASSESGINQPQHF
TRBV9	TRBJ1-1	CASPFPDRRTEAFF
TRBV11-2	TRBJ1-2	CASSLNRGVDGYTF
TRBV3-1	TRBJ1-1	CASSPHKSWDTEAFF
TRBV4-1	TRBJ2-1	CASSQVLAGLTYNEQFF
TRBV20-1	TRBJ1-5	CSAIGTGGVGGNQPQHF
TRBV6-6	TRBJ1-1	CASSYAGAEAFF
TRBV6-5	TRBJ1-1	CASSYVPGWNTEAFF